This passage covers 24 T cell receptor beta chains from one sample sequenced in a study of T cells in Graves' hyperthyroidism and ophthalmopathy. RNA transcripts gave rise to amplified TCR beta CDR3 regions. First-round RT-PCR with HTBI primers amplified the TCR CDR3 region. Using its own MiXCR run on the multiplex PCR reads, TCRdb lists one record per CDR3 protein. This sample has about 420,000 distinct CDR3 sequences, with less than 20% found just once. Sequenced: blood. The receptors stem from a young woman with Graves' hyperthyroidism.

V gene TRBV25-1 combines with J gene TRBJ1-2; a weak D match, TRBD1 (5 bases). Trimming shortened V by 5 bases and J by 8 bases, and 21 bases separated the two germline ends. The CDR3 runs 15 residues. Germline lookup yields CDR1 MGHDK and CDR2 SYGVNS. The CDR3 DNA reads TGTGCCAGCAGTACCCCGGGACCCGGAGTGGAAGGCTACACCTTC. Amino acids: CASSTPGPGVEGYTF.

In this sample, this clonotype turned up many times. V and J are TRBV3-1 and TRBJ2-1, with 8 positions matching TRBD2. Germline CDR1 is LGHDT and CDR2 is YNNKEL (reference sequence). Unmatched junction bases numbered 2, after V lost 1 base and J lost 3 bases. There are 15 residues in the CDR3. CDR3 in amino acids: CASSQALADYNEQFF. The DNA for the CDR3 is TGTGCCAGCAGCCAAGCACTAGCGGACTACAATGAGCAGTTCTTC.

This clonotype was seen at least ten times. This CDR3 is CASSRQGARNGYTF. DNA for the CDR3: TGTGCCAGCAGTAGACAGGGGGCGAGGAATGGCTACACCTTC. V usage is TRBV2 and J usage is TRBJ1-2, with 10 bases that match TRBD1. The V segment lost 5 bases and the J segment 6 bases; nucleotides outside the gene matches: 6. Per germline, CDR1 SNHLY and CDR2 FYNNEI. The CDR3 has 14 amino acids.

This clonotype was recorded at least ten times. V and J are TRBV7-9 and TRBJ2-7; D call uncertain. The CDR3 consists of 12 residues. Germline lookup yields CDR1 SEHNR and CDR2 FQNEAQ (reference sequence). V was shortened by 6 bases and J by 2 bases, with 8 bases between the two germline ends. The CDR3 nucleotides are TGTGCCAGCAGTCTAGGGACCTACGAGCAGTACTTC. The encoded protein is CASSLGTYEQYF.

This clonotype was detected ten times or more. The V and J genes are TRBV27 and TRBJ2-5; D possibly uses TRBD1 or TRBD2 (6 bases each). V lost 4 bases and J 4 bases, leaving 13 bases between the germline ends. The CDR3 loop spans 14 amino acids. Germline V gives CDR1 MNHEY, CDR2 SMNVEV (reference sequence). The CDR3: CASSSRGARETQYF. In nucleotides, the CDR3 is TGTGCCAGCAGTTCGAGGGGGGCCAGAGAGACCCAGTACTTC.

This clonotype was seen ten or more times. This chain uses TRBV6-1 with TRBJ1-5; the D is unclear. Germline lookup yields CDR1 MNHNS and CDR2 SASEGT. Trimming stripped 0 bases from V and 7 bases from J, with 7 bases between. The CDR3 sequence is 13 residues long. This chain's CDR3 is CASSEAFRQPQHF. DNA for the CDR3: TGTGCCAGCAGTGAAGCGTTCCGGCAGCCCCAGCATTTT.

The sample holds many counts of this clonotype. The chain employs TRBV6-4 and TRBJ1-1, with 8 bases aligning to TRBD1. CDR3 length equals 14 residues. J gave up 4 bases and V 2 bases, and 3 bases lay outside the gene matches. Per germline, CDR1 MRHNA and CDR2 SNTAGT. Written as DNA, the CDR3 is TGTGCCAGCAGTGACCGGACAGGGCCCACTGAAGCTTTCTTT. Residues: CASSDRTGPTEAFF.

CDR3 coding DNA: TGCGCCAGCAGCTACGGGGGGACAGGGACCTACGAGCAGTACTTC. Translated: CASSYGGTGTYEQYF. This chain connects TRBV5-1 to TRBJ2-7; 9 nucleotides match TRBD1. The CDR3 totals 15 residues. Looked up from germline, CDR1 is SGHRS and CDR2 is YFSETQ. Trimming at V came to 3 bases and at J to 2 bases, leaving 6 bases not matched to a gene.

The rearrangement uses TRBV6-4 and TRBJ1-5; TRBD1 is a possible D gene (6 bases). The CDR3 is 15 residues long. V shed 4 bases and J shed 5 bases, with 15 bases lying between them. Germline V CDR1 and CDR2: MRHNA, SNTAGT. The DNA of the CDR3 is TGTGCCAGCAGTGCTTCAACAGGGTCGGATCAGCCCCAGCATTTT. It encodes CASSASTGSDQPQHF.

The sample holds many counts of this clonotype. The chain uses TRBV28 and TRBJ1-5; 7 nucleotides agree with TRBD1. Germline-derived CDR1 and CDR2 are MDHEN and SYDVKM. This CDR3 is built from 16 residues. Unmatched junction bases numbered 13, after V lost 5 bases and J lost 6 bases. The CDR3 nucleotides are TGTGCCAGCAGTGTGAGCTTTGGGACAGCTGGTCAGCCCCAGCATTTT. It specifies CASSVSFGTAGQPQHF.

This clonotype was observed many times. The CDR3 loop reads CASSLRGGEQFF. CDR3 DNA sequence: TGTGCCAGCAGCTTGAGGGGGGGTGAGCAGTTCTTC. V usage is TRBV7-6 and J usage is TRBJ2-1; weak D call: TRBD2 (7 bases). This CDR3 region has 12 residues. The ends were cut back, 3 bases at V and 9 bases at J, with 9 bases in the middle. Germline assignment: CDR1 SGHVS and CDR2 FNYEAQ.

This clonotype was detected many times. The V gene is TRBV12-3 or TRBV12-4, the J gene TRBJ2-1, with D uncertain. V gave up 5 bases and J gave up 6 bases, with 20 bases separating them. There are 16 residues in the CDR3. The CDR3 loop reads CASSGRAALTGNEQFF. CDR3 in DNA: TGTGCCAGCAGTGGACGGGCCGCACTTACGGGCAATGAGCAGTTCTTC.

This clonotype appeared many times. This chain uses TRBV7-2 with TRBJ2-1, with D unresolved. Trimming took 3 bases from V and 5 from J, leaving 8 bases between them. The CDR3 covers 13 residues. Germline V gene sequence: CDR1 SGHTA, CDR2 FQGNSA. DNA of the CDR3: TGTGCCAGCAGCTTGGTACTAAACAATGAGCAGTTCTTC. Translation gives CASSLVLNNEQFF.

The rearrangement links TRBV5-6 to TRBJ1-2; D is unclear. The CDR3 spans 13 residues. V was shortened by 6 bases and J by 4 bases, with 13 bases between the two germline ends. Per the germline V gene, CDR1 is SGHDT and CDR2 is YYEEEE. CDR3 in amino acids: CASKGTAFYGYTF. CDR3 DNA sequence: TGTGCCAGCAAGGGTACCGCTTTCTATGGCTACACCTTC.

This clonotype came up a few times. The chain joins TRBV25-1 to TRBJ1-4; D might be TRBD1 (5 bases). Germline CDR1 and CDR2: MGHDK and SYGVNS. Trimming removed 3 bases at V and 8 bases at J, with 19 bases between. The CDR3 covers 16 residues. The CDR3 loop reads CASSDGDFWVWEKLFF. The CDR3 DNA is TGTGCCAGCAGTGATGGGGACTTCTGGGTGTGGGAAAAACTGTTTTTT.

This clonotype was seen repeatedly, ten times or more. This chain joins TRBV20-1 and TRBJ2-3, with TRBD2 matching over 10 bases. V trimming: 0 bases; J trimming: 2 bases; junction bases outside the gene matches: 5. Germline assignment: CDR1 DFQATT and CDR2 SNEGSKA (reference sequence). The CDR3 has 16 amino acids. As DNA, the CDR3 is TGCAGTGCTAGAGATGGCAGCGGGGGGGTCACAGATACGCAGTATTTT. Translation gives CSARDGSGGVTDTQYF.

The chain uses TRBV3-1 and TRBJ2-7; the D is unclear. Trimming removed 2 bases from V and 0 bases from J, with 8 bases in between. The CDR3 has 14 residues. The V gene's germline CDR1 is LGHDT and CDR2 YNNKEL (reference sequence). CDR3 sequence: CASSQRSSSYEQYF. The CDR3, as DNA: TGTGCCAGCAGCCAAAGGTCCAGCTCCTACGAGCAGTACTTC.

This clonotype was recorded at least ten times. The chain uses TRBV7-9 and TRBJ2-3; TRBD2 is a possible D gene (5 bases). V dropped 4 bases and J dropped 1 base, with 27 bases sitting between them. Looked up from germline, CDR1 is SEHNR and CDR2 is FQNEAQ (reference sequence). This CDR3 is built from 20 residues. CDR3 sequence (DNA): TGTGCCAGCAGCTCAGATCGCCTGGAGCCGGAGGCCAAACGCACAGATACGCAGTATTTT. Protein: CASSSDRLEPEAKRTDTQYF.

The J gene is TRBJ2-5, the V gene TRBV6-2 or TRBV6-3, with D tentatively TRBD2 (6 bases). The V gene lost 6 bases and the J gene lost 7 bases, with 18 bases spanning the gap. The CDR3 is made up of 14 amino acids. The germline CDR1 and CDR2 sequences are MNHEY and SVGEGT. The DNA of the CDR3 is TGTGCCAGCAGGATGACGGGACTCGCGGGGACCCAGTACTTC. It yields the protein CASRMTGLAGTQYF.

This clonotype was counted only a few times. This chain links TRBV6-2 or TRBV6-3 with TRBJ1-2; D is uncertain. Germline loops: CDR1 MNHEY, CDR2 SVGEGT. V was pared by 0 bases and J by 8 bases, with 10 bases between. CDR3 length equals 13 residues. This CDR3 reads CASSYSSSNGYTF. CDR3 DNA: TGTGCCAGCAGTTACTCGAGTAGTAACGGCTACACCTTC.

V and J are TRBV20-1 and TRBJ2-7, with D possibly TRBD1 on 5 matching bases. The CDR3 has 14 residues. Germline CDR1 and CDR2: DFQATT and SNEGSKA (reference sequence). The CDR3 is CRAKGVRSPYEQYF. In DNA, the CDR3 is TGCAGGGCAAAAGGGGTCCGAAGCCCCTACGAGCAGTACTTC.

This clonotype was counted at least ten times. The V call is TRBV12-3 or TRBV12-4, the J call TRBJ1-1, with D possibly being TRBD1 (5 bases). The CDR3 runs to 14 residues. With 5 bases removed from V and 1 base from J, the gap between germline ends came to 11 bases. CDR3 bases: TGTGCCAGCAGTCTTTTGCAGGGGAACACTGAAGCTTTCTTT. Protein sequence: CASSLLQGNTEAFF.

The chain uses TRBV7-2 and TRBJ2-3; D remains ambiguous. The ends were cut back, 5 bases at V and 2 bases at J, with 14 bases in the middle. Germline lookup yields CDR1 SGHTA and CDR2 FQGNSA. The CDR3 has 15 residues. The CDR3 region is CASSINVLPTDTQYF. The CDR3 DNA reads as TGTGCCAGCAGCATTAATGTATTACCCACAGATACGCAGTATTTT.

This clonotype was counted at least ten times. The chain combines TRBV20-1 with TRBJ2-1; perhaps TRBD1 as D (5 bases). Germline V gives CDR1 DFQATT, CDR2 SNEGSKA (reference sequence). The CDR3 is 11 residues long. Trimming took 4 bases from V and 6 from J, leaving 7 bases between them. CDR3 DNA: TGCAGTGCTAAGGGGTCCAATGAGCAGTTCTTC. It yields the protein CSAKGSNEQFF.